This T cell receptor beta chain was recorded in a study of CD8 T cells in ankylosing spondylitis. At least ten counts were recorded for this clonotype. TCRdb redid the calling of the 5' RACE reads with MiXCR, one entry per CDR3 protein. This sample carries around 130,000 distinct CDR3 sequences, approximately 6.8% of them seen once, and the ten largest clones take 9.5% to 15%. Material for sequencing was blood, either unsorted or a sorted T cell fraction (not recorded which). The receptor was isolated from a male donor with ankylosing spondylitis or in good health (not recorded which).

CDR3 in amino acids: CASSKTSGVYNEQFF. The CDR3 region has the DNA TGTGCCAGCAGCAAAACTAGCGGGGTATACAATGAGCAGTTCTTC. The chain joins TRBV7-2 to TRBJ2-1, with TRBD2 identical over 10 bases. This CDR3 spans 15 amino acids. With V trimmed by 5 bases and J by 4 bases, 5 bases remained unmatched. The germline V gene encodes CDR1 SGHTA and CDR2 FQGNSA.